These T cell receptor beta chains were read from a single sample in a study of T-cell reconstitution after alpha-beta-depleted transplantation in children. TCRdb reprocessed the PCR reads with MiXCR, giving one entry per CDR3 protein. The sample yields some 550,000 distinct CDR3 sequences, about 18% seen once. The input for sequencing was PBMCs from the stem cell graft donor, taken from the stem cell graft. The receptors here all came from a human donor who donated a stem cell graft to a child with acute lymphoblastic leukemia. Both conserved end residues are part of each CDR3. A D gene is named only where the DNA matches it firmly. Not every row has a clone size; where given, it reads once, few, many or a size class.

TRBV29-1	NA	NA	TRBJ2-1	CSAKSYNEQFF
TRBV28	TRBD1	NA	TRBJ1-5	CASSSGTGNNQPQHF
TRBV9	NA	few	TRBJ2-7	CASSVEVGPTYEQYF
TRBV15	NA	NA	TRBJ1-4	CATSRIEHLEKLFF
TRBV11-3	TRBD2	NA	TRBJ2-3	CASSFTSGSMQYF
TRBV4-1	TRBD2	NA	TRBJ2-1	CASAPAGADEQFF
TRBV5-5	NA	NA	TRBJ2-1	CASSLEFKRLNNEQFF
TRBV7-6	TRBD2	few	TRBJ2-1	CASSLGETSSRNEQFF
TRBV7-9	NA	NA	TRBJ2-1	CASSSPLVTYNEQFF
TRBV15	NA	few	TRBJ2-7	CATSSMGEGYEQYF
TRBV7-7	TRBD1	NA	TRBJ1-4	CASSSNSGTGGEKLFF
TRBV6-2/TRBV6-3	TRBD2	few	TRBJ2-1	CASITSSGRAFEQFF
TRBV6-1	TRBD2	NA	TRBJ2-2	CASSRSGSGTGELFF
TRBV29-1	NA	few	TRBJ1-1	CSVGGESEAFF
TRBV4-2	NA	NA	TRBJ2-3	CASSQELAGDTQYF
TRBV4-2	NA	few	TRBJ2-5	CASSQASEETQYF
TRBV11-2	NA	few	TRBJ2-1	CASSLFDSNNEQFF
TRBV7-6	TRBD2	NA	TRBJ2-7	CASSLAMSGRAVEQYF
TRBV24-1	TRBD2	NA	TRBJ2-3	CATSDPRTSGPGTQYF
TRBV3-1	NA	NA	TRBJ2-7	CASSQVPRRYEQYF
TRBV7-9	NA	NA	TRBJ2-4	CASSHFIAKNIQYF
TRBV27	TRBD1	NA	TRBJ2-1	CASSWDRISYNEQFF
TRBV10-3	NA	NA	TRBJ2-7	CATLALYGQYF
TRBV6-5	TRBD2	few	TRBJ2-7	CASSPGLAGLRQYF
TRBV7-9	TRBD2	NA	TRBJ2-5	CASSSQREGRETQYF
TRBV9	NA	few	TRBJ2-7	CASSGTTAYDPYEQYF
TRBV15	TRBD2	NA	TRBJ2-3	CATSRETSGTDTQYF
TRBV3-1	NA	few	TRBJ2-7	CASSQNRAYEQYF
TRBV7-6	NA	few	TRBJ1-5	CASSPEGGVNQPQHF
TRBV7-9	NA	NA	TRBJ1-1	CASRRTNTEAFF
TRBV27	NA	NA	TRBJ1-6	CASSPPGYNSPLHF
TRBV27	NA	few	TRBJ2-7	CASSFGGGTNEQYF
TRBV5-5	NA	few	TRBJ2-7	CASSWGREYHSYEQYF
TRBV29-1	TRBD2	few	TRBJ2-7	CSVGPAGDYEQYF
TRBV9	TRBD1	few	TRBJ1-2	CASSAWTGGDYGYTF
TRBV7-9	NA	NA	TRBJ2-6	CASSFRGAGANVLTF
TRBV20-1	TRBD1	NA	TRBJ2-3	CSAPKFRDRGRADTQYF
TRBV20-1	NA	many	TRBJ2-1	CSASRGSYNEQFF
TRBV6-4	NA	many	TRBJ2-1	CASSPALYNEQFF
TRBV2	NA	NA	TRBJ2-6	CASREAVSGANVLTF
TRBV5-1	NA	few	TRBJ1-1	CASSLVPSRNTEAFF
TRBV6-1	NA	few	TRBJ2-1	CASSAYGARSHEQFF
TRBV5-1	TRBD2	NA	TRBJ2-3	CASSLGTGLAGEDTQYF
TRBV5-1	NA	NA	TRBJ2-5	CASSLSVGQETQYF
TRBV29-1	TRBD1	many	TRBJ2-2	CSVEDRQGSTGELFF
TRBV3-2	NA	NA	TRBJ2-2	CASSQVTISSTSPNTGELFF
TRBV13	NA	NA	TRBJ1-6	CASSFGPGDGSPLHF
TRBV6-5	TRBD2	NA	TRBJ2-7	CASSYSPKAGGASYEQYF
TRBV20-1	NA	NA	TRBJ1-6	CSASSDRRESPLHF
TRBV27	NA	few	TRBJ2-1	CASSFLIGTYNEQFF
TRBV12-3/TRBV12-4	NA	NA	TRBJ2-5	CASSPSPGVQETQYF
TRBV27	TRBD2	many	TRBJ2-1	CASSESGSSYNEQFF
TRBV19	TRBD2	NA	TRBJ2-1	CASSIGTGLGSEQFF